This TCR beta chain was sequenced in a study of T cell responses to AZD1222 COVID-19 vaccine. Assay: immunoSEQ multiplex PCR; the TCRdb copy retains only in-frame clones and omits some. Among roughly 93,000 clones listed, approximately 83% were seen once. Germline values: CDR1 LGHDT, CDR2 YNNKEL (reference sequence). The CDR3 contains 15 residues. V was shortened by 4 bases and J by 3 bases, with 16 bases between the two germline ends. The receptor was derived from an adult in good health. The input for sequencing was peripheral blood, taken on day 0 of AZD1222 vaccination. The chain links TRBV3-1 (or the pseudogene TRBV3-2) to TRBJ2-7; a weak D match, TRBD1 (6 bases). CDR3 nucleotides: TGTGCCAGCAGCCCGGGGACAAACCTGAACTACGAGCAGTACTTC. Translating gives CASSPGTNLNYEQYF.